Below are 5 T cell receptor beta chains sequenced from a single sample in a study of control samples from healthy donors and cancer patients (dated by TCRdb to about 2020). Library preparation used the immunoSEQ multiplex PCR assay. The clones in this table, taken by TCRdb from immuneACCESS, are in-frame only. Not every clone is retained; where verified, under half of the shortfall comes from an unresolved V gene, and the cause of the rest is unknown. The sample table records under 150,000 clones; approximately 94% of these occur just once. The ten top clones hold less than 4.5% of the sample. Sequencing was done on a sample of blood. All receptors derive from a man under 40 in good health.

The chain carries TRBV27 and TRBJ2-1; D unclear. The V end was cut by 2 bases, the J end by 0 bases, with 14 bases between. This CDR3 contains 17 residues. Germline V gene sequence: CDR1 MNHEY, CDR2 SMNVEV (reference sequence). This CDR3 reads CASSLGVGLSSYNEQFF. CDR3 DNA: TGTGCCAGCAGTTTAGGGGTGGGCCTTAGCTCCTACAATGAGCAGTTCTTC.

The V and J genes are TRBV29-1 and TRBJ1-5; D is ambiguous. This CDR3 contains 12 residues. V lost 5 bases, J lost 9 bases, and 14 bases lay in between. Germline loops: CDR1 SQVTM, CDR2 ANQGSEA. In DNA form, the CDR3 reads TGCAGCGTTAAGGAAGACACGTTGCCCCAGCATTTT. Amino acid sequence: CSVKEDTLPQHF.

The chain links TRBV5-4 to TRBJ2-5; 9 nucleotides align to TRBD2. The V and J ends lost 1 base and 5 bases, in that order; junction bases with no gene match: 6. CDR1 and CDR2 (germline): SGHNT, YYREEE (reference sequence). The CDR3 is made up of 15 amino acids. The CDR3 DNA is TGTGCCAGCAGCTTGCGCGGGGGGGCCGGGGAGACCCAGTACTTC. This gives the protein CASSLRGGAGETQYF.

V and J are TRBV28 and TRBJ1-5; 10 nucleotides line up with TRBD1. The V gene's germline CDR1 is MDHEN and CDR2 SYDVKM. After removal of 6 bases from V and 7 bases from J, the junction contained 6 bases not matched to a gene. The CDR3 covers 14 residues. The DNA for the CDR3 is TGTGCCAGCAGATCGACAGGGGGCGGCCAGCCCCAGCATTTT. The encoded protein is CASRSTGGGQPQHF.

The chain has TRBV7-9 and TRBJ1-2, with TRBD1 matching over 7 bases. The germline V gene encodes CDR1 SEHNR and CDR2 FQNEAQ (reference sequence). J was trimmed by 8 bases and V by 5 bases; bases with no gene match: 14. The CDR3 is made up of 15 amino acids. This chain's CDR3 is CASSQTGDSSEGYTF. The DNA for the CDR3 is TGTGCCAGCAGCCAAACAGGGGATTCCTCGGAGGGCTACACCTTC.